The present T cell receptor beta chain was sequenced within a study of early T cells in non-severe SARS-CoV-2 infection. Study-wide context: Chains stayed unpaired after sequencing of bulk RNA from unsorted whole blood.

Germline-derived CDR1 and CDR2 are MGHRA and YSYEKL. With V trimmed by 4 bases and J by 5 bases, 7 bases remained unmatched. The CDR3 contains 15 residues. Researchers tagged individual cDNA molecules with unique molecular identifiers. Each CDR3 protein is one row after TCRdb ran MiXCR on the 5' RACE reads. The sample shows about 82,000 distinct CDR3 sequences, approximately 13% of them seen only once. General observations from the study: Matching against VDJdb likely underestimated virus-specific expansions, favoring anti-spike CD8.

In the case of this clonotype: Its antigen remains unidentified.

The specimen was whole blood. The chain has TRBV4-1 and TRBJ2-1; 8 nucleotides agree with TRBD2. This sequence originates from an adult who was a healthcare worker with PCR-confirmed SARS-CoV-2 infection or an uninfected control (not recorded which). CDR3 sequence: CASSRGAGEDNEQFF. For the CDR3, the DNA is TGCGCCAGCAGCCGAGGAGCGGGAGAAGACAATGAGCAGTTCTTC.